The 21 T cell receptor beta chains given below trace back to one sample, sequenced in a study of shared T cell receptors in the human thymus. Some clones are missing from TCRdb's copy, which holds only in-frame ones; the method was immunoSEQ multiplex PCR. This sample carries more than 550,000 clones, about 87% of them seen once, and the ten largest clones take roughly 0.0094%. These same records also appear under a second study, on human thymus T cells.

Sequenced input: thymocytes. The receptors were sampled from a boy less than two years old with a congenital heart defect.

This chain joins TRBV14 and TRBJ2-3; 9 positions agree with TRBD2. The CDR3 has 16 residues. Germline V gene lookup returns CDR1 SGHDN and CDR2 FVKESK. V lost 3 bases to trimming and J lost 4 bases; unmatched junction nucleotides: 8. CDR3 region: CASSQLAGGLSDTQYF. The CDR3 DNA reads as TGTGCCAGCAGCCAGTTGGCGGGGGGGCTATCAGATACGCAGTATTTT.

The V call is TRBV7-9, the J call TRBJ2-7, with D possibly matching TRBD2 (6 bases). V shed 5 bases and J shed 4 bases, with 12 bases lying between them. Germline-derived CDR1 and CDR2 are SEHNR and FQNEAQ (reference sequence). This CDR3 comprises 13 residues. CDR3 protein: CASSRLGPYEQYF. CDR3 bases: TGTGCCAGCAGCCGACTAGGTCCATACGAGCAGTACTTC.

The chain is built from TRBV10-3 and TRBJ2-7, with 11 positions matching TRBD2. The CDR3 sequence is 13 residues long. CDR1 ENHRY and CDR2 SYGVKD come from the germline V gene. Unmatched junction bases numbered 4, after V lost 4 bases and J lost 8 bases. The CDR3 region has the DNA TGTGCCATCAGTGGTCTGACTAGCGGGAAGCAGTACTTC. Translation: CAISGLTSGKQYF.

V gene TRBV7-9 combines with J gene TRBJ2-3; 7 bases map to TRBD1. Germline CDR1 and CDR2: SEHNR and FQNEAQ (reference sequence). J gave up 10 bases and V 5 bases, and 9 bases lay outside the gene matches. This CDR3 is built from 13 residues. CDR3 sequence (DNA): TGTGCCAGCAGCGCCCACAGGGGAGAGGCGCAGTATTTT. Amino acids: CASSAHRGEAQYF.

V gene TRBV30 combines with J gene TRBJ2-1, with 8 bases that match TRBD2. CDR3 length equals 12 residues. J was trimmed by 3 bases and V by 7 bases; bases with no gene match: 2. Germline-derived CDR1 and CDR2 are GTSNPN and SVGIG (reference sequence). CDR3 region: CASGLGYNEQFF. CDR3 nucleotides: TGTGCCTCGGGACTAGGCTACAATGAGCAGTTCTTC.

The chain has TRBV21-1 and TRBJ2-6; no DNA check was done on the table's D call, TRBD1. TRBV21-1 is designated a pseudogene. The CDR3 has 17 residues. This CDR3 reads CASSKGERQSGANVLTF. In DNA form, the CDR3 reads TGTGCCAGCAGCAAAGGGGAACGACAGTCTGGGGCCAACGTCCTGACTTTC.

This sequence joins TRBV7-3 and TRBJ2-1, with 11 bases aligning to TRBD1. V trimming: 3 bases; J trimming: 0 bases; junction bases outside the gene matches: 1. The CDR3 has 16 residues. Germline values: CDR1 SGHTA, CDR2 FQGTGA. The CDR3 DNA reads TGTGCCAGCAGCTTCGGACAGGGGGCCTCCTACAATGAGCAGTTCTTC. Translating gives CASSFGQGASYNEQFF.

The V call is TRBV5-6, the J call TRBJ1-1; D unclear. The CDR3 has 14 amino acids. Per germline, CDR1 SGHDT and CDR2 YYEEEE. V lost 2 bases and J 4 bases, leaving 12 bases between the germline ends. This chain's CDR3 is CASSFEGQPTEAFF. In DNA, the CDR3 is TGTGCCAGCAGCTTCGAGGGCCAGCCCACTGAAGCTTTCTTT.

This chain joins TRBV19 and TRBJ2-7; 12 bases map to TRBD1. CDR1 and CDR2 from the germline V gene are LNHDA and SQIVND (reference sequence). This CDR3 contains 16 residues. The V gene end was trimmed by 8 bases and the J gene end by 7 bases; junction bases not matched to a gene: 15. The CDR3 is CASHDKTGQGAWEQYF. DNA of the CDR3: TGTGCCAGTCACGACAAGACGGGACAGGGGGCTTGGGAGCAGTACTTC.

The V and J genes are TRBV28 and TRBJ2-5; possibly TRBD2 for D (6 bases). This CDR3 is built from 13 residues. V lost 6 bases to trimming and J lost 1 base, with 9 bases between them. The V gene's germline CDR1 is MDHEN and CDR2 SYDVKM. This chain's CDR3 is CASSRLVQETQYF. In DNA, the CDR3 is TGTGCCAGCAGCCGACTAGTCCAAGAGACCCAGTACTTC.

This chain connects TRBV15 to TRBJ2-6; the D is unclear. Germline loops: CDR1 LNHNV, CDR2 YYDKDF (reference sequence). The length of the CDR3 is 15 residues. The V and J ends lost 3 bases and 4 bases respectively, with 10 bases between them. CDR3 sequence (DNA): TGTGCCACCAGCAGCGAGGCAAGAGGGGCCAACGTCCTGACTTTC. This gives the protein CATSSEARGANVLTF. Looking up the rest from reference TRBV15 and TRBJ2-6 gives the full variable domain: DAMVIQNPRYQVTQFGKPVTLSCSQTLNHNVMYWYQQKSSQAPKLLFHYYDKDFNNEADTPDNFQSRRPNTSFCFLDIRSPGLGDTAMYLCATSSEARGANVLTFGAGSRLTVL.

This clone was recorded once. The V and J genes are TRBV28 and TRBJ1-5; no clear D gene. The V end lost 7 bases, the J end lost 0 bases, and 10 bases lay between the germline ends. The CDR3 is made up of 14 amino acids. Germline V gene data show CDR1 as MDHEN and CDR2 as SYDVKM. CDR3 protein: CASTRAISNQPQHF. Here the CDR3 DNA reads TGTGCCAGCACCAGAGCGATTAGCAATCAGCCCCAGCATTTT. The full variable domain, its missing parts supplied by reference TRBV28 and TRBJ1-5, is DVKVTQSSRYLVKRTGEKVFLECVQDMDHENMFWYRQDPGLGLRLIYFSYDVKMKEKGDIPEGYSVSREKKERFSLILESASTNQTSMYLCASTRAISNQPQHFGDGTRLSIL.

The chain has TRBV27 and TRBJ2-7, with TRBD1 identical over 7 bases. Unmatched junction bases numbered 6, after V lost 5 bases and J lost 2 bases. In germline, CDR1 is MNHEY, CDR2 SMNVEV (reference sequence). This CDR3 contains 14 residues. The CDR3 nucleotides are TGTGCCAGCAGTCCCCGACAGGGTACCTACGAGCAGTACTTC. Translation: CASSPRQGTYEQYF.

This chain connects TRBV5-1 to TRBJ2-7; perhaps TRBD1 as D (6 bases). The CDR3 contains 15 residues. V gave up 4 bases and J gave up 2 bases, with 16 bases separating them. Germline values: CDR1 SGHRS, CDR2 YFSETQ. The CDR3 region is CASSPKGDETYEQYF. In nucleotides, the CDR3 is TGCGCCAGCAGCCCTAAGGGGGACGAAACCTACGAGCAGTACTTC.

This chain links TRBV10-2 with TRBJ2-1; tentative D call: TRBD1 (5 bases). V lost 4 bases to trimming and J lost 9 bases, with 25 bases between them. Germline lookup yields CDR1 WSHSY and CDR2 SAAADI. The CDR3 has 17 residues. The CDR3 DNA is TGCGCCAGCAGTGCTAAAGAGGACAAATTAGACCTCGCTGAGCAGTTCTTC. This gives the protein CASSAKEDKLDLAEQFF.

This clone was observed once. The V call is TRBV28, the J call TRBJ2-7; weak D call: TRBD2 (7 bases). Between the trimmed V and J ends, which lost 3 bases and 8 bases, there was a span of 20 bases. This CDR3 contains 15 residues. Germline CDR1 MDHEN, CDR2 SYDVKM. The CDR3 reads CASSLSLGGGGQQYF. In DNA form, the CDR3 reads TGTGCCAGCAGTTTGTCCTTGGGGGGGGGCGGGCAGCAGTACTTC.

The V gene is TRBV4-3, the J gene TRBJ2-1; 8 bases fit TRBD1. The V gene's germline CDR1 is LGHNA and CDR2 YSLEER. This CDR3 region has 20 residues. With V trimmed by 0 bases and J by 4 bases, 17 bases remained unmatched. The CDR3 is CASSQDPKGFRDRSYNEQFF. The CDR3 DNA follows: TGCGCCAGCAGCCAAGATCCGAAGGGGTTTAGGGACAGGAGTTACAATGAGCAGTTCTTC.

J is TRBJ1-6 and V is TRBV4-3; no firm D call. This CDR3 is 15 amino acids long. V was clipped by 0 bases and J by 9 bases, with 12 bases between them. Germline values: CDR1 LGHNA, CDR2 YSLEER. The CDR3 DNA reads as TGCGCCAGCAGCCAAGATCGAAGAGGCGGTTCACCCCTCCACTTT. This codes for CASSQDRRGGSPLHF.

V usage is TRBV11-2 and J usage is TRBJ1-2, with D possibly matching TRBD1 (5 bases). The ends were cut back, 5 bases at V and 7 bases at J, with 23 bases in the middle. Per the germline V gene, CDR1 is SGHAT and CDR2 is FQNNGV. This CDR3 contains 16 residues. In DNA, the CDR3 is TGTGCCAGCAGCCCACTTTCCCCGACAGTTAGTTGTGGCTACACCTTC. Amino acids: CASSPLSPTVSCGYTF. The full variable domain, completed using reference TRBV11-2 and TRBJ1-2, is EAGVAQSPRYKIIEKRQSVAFWCNPISGHATLYWYQQILGQGPKLLIQFQNNGVVDDSQLPKDRFSAERLKGVDSTLKIQPAKLEDSAVYLCASSPLSPTVSCGYTFGSGTRLTVV.

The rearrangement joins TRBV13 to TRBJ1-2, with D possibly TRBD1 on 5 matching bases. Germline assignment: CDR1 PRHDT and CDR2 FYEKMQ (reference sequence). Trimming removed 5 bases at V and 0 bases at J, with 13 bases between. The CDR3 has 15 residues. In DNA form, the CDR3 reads TGTGCCAGCAGCCGCCCGGGGGAGGCTAACTATGGCTACACCTTC. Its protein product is CASSRPGEANYGYTF.

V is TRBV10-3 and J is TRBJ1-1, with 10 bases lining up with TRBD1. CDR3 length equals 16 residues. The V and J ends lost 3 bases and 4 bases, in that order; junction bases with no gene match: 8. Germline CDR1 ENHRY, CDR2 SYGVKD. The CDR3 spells CAISELGQGGGTEAFF. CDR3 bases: TGTGCCATCAGTGAACTAGGACAGGGGGGGGGCACTGAAGCTTTCTTT.